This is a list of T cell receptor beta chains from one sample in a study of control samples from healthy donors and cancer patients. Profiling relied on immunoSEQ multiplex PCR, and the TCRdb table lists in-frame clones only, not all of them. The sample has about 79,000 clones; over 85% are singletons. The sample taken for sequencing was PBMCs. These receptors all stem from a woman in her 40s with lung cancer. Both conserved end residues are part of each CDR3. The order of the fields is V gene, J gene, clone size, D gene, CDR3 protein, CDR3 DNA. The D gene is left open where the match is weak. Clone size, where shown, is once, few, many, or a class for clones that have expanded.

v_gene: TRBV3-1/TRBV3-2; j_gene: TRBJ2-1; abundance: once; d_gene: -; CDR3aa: CASSNFLRTSSYNEQFF; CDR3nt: TGTGCCAGCAGCAATTTCTTACGAACGAGCTCCTACAATGAGCAGTTCTTC
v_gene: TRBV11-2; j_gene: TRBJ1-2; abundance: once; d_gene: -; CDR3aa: CASSSPREPGQNYGYTF; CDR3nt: TGTGCCAGCAGCTCCCCCAGAGAGCCCGGGCAAAACTATGGCTACACCTTC
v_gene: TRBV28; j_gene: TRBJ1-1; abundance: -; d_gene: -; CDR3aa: CASSPITEVDFNTEAFF; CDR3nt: TGTGCCAGCAGTCCAATCACGGAGGTGGATTTCAACACTGAAGCTTTCTTT
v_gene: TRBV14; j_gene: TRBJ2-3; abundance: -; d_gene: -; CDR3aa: CASSRWDEYTDTQYF; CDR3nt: TGTGCCAGCAGCCGGTGGGACGAGTACACAGATACGCAGTATTTT
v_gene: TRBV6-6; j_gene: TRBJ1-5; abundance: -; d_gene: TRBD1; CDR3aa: CASSQGQSYNQPQHF; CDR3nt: TGTGCCAGCAGCCAGGGACAGTCTTACAATCAGCCCCAGCATTTT
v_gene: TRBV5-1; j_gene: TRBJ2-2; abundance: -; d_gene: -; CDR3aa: CASSVEAGDTGELFF; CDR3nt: TGCGCCAGCAGCGTTGAGGCAGGGGACACCGGGGAGCTGTTTTTT
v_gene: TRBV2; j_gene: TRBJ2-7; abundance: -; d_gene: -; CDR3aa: CASSDFDSYSYEQYF; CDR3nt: TGTGCCAGCAGTGACTTTGACAGTTACTCCTACGAGCAGTACTTC
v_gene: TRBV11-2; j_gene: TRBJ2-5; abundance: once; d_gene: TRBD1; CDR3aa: CASSFTGGARQETQYF; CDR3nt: TGTGCCAGCAGCTTTACAGGGGGCGCGAGGCAAGAGACCCAGTACTTC
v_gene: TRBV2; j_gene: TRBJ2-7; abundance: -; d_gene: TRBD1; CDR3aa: CASRGTGGAYEQYF; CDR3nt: TGTGCCAGCAGAGGGACAGGGGGCGCGTACGAGCAGTACTTC
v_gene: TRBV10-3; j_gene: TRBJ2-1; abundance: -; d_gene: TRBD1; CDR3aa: CAISESTGVVNYNEQFF; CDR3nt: TGTGCCATCAGTGAGTCCACAGGGGTTGTGAATTACAATGAGCAGTTCTTC
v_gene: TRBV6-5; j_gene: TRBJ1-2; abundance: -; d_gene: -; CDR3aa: CASRTGEWGYTF; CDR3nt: TGTGCCAGCAGGACCGGGGAGTGGGGCTACACCTTC
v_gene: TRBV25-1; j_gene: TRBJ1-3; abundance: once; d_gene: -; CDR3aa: CASSVGAGNTIYF; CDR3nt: TGTGCCAGCAGTGTGGGAGCAGGAAACACCATATATTTT
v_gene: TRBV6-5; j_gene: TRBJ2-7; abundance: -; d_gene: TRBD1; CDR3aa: CASRYDRVGSYEQYF; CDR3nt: TGTGCCAGCAGGTACGACAGGGTTGGTTCCTACGAGCAGTACTTC
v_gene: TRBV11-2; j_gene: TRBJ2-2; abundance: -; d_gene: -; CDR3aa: CASSLVGRNTGELFF; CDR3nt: TGTGCCAGCAGCTTAGTCGGGCGGAACACCGGGGAGCTGTTTTTT
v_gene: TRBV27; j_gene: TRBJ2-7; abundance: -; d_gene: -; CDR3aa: CASPHEQYF; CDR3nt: TGTGCCAGCCCCCACGAGCAGTACTTC
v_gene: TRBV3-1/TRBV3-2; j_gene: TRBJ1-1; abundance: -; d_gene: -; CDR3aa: CASSQIPGENTEAFF; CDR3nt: TGTGCCAGCAGCCAAATACCGGGGGAGAACACTGAAGCTTTCTTT
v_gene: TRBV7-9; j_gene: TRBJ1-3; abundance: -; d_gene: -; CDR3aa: CASSPRANSGNTIYF; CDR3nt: TGTGCCAGCAGCCCCCGGGCTAACTCTGGAAACACCATATATTTT
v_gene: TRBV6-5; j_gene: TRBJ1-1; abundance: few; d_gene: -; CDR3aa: CASSLRENTEAFF; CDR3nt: TGTGCCAGCAGCTTGAGAGAGAACACTGAAGCTTTCTTT
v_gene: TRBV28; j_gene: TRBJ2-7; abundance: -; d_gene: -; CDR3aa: CASSLRQGVEYF; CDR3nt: TGTGCCAGCAGCCTCCGACAAGGGGTGGAGTACTTC
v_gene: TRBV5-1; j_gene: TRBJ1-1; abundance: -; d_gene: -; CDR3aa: CASSLGDGTMNTEAFF; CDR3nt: TGCGCCAGCAGCTTGGGGGATGGGACCATGAACACTGAAGCTTTCTTT
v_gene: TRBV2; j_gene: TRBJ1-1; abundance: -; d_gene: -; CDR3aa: CASSVLMGNTEAFF; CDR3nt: TGTGCCAGCAGTGTTTTGATGGGTAACACTGAAGCTTTCTTT
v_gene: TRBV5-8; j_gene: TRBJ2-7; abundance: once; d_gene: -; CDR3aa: CASSLGDASYEQYF; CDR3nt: TGTGCCAGCAGCTTGGGGGACGCATCCTACGAGCAGTACTTC
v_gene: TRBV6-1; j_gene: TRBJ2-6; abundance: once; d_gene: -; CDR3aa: CASSAPAGHSGANVLTF; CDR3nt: TGTGCCAGCAGTGCCCCCGCAGGGCACTCTGGGGCCAACGTCCTGACTTTC
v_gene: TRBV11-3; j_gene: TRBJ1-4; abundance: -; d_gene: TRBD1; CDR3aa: CASSAGQGTNEKLFF; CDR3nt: TGTGCCAGCAGCGCGGGACAGGGCACTAATGAAAAACTGTTTTTT
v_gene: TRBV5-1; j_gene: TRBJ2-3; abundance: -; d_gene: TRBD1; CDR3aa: CASSFWQTGTGEDTQYF; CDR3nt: TGCGCCAGCAGCTTTTGGCAAACCGGGACAGGGGAGGATACGCAGTATTTT
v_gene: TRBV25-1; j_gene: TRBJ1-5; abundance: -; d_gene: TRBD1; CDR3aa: CASSAAGGSNQPQHF; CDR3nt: TGTGCCAGCAGTGCGGCAGGGGGCTCCAATCAGCCCCAGCATTTT
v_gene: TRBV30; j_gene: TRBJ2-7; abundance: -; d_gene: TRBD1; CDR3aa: CAWSGTGGEQYF; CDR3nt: TGTGCCTGGAGTGGCACAGGGGGGGAGCAGTACTTC
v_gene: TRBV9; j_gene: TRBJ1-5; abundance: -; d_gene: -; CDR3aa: CASSAGGVPQPQHF; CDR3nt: TGTGCCAGCAGCGCGGGCGGGGTCCCGCAGCCCCAGCATTTT
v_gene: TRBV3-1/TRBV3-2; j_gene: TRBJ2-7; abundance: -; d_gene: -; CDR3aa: CASSLQGETYEQYF; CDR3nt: TGTGCCAGCAGCCTTCAAGGGGAGACCTACGAGCAGTACTTC
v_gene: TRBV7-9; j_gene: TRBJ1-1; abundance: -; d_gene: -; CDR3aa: CASSLSGWAGTEAFF; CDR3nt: TGTGCCAGCAGCCTTTCGGGATGGGCAGGCACTGAAGCTTTCTTT
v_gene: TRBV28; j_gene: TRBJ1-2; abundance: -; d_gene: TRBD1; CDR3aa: CASRTGGWGKNYGYTF; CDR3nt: TGTGCCAGCAGAACAGGGGGCTGGGGAAAGAACTATGGCTACACCTTC
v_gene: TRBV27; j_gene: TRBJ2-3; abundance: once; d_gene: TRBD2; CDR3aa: CASSLRVAGGRSYTQYF; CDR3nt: TGTGCCAGCAGTTTAAGGGTAGCGGGGGGGCGATCATATACGCAGTATTTT
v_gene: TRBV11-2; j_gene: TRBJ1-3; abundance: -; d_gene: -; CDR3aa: CASSPPGNTIYF; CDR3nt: TGTGCCAGCAGCCCCCCCGGAAACACCATATATTTT
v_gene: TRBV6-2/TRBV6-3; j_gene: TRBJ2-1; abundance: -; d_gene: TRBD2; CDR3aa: CASSPSGGALNEQFF; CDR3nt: TGTGCCAGCAGCCCTAGCGGAGGGGCCCTCAATGAGCAGTTCTTC
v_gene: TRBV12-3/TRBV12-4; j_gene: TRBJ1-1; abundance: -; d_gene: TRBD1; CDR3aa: CASSLRDRVEAFF; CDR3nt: TGTGCCAGCAGTTTGAGGGACAGGGTGGAAGCTTTCTTT
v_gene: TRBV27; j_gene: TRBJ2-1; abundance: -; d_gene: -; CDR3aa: CASSPDTYNEQFF; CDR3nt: TGTGCCAGCAGTCCGGACACATACAATGAGCAGTTCTTC
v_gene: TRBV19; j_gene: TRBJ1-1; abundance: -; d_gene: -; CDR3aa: CASSFGSSTEAFF; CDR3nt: TGTGCCAGTAGTTTCGGGAGTAGCACTGAAGCTTTCTTT
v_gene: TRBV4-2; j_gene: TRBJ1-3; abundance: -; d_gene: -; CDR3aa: CASSQDVATGRSTNTIYF; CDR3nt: TGTGCCAGCAGCCAAGATGTTGCCACTGGACGGTCGACTAACACCATATATTTT
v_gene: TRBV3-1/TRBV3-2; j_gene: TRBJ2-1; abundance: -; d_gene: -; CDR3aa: CASSQDPILEQFF; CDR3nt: TGTGCCAGCAGCCAAGATCCCATACTTGAGCAGTTCTTC
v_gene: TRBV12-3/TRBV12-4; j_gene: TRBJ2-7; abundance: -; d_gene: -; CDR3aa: CASSLDRAYEQYF; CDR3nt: TGTGCCAGCAGTTTGGACAGAGCCTACGAGCAGTACTTC
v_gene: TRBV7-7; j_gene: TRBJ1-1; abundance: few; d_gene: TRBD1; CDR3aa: CASSQRFRDRVTEAFF; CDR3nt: TGTGCTAGCAGCCAGAGGTTCAGGGACAGGGTTACTGAAGCTTTCTTT
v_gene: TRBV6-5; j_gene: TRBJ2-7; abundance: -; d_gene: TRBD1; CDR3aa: CASRDRMGYEQYF; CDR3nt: TGTGCCAGCAGGGACAGGATGGGCTACGAGCAGTACTTC
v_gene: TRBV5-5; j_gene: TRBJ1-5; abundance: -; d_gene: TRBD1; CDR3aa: CASSLTQGASQPQHF; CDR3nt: TGTGCCAGCAGCTTGACGCAGGGGGCAAGTCAGCCCCAGCATTTT
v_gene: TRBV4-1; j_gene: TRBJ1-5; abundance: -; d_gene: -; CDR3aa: CASSQGGGPQHF; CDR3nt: TGCGCCAGCAGCCAGGGAGGGGGGCCCCAGCATTTT
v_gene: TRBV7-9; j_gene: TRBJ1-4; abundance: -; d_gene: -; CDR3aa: CASSARVTNEKLFF; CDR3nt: TGTGCCAGCAGCGCGAGGGTTACTAATGAAAAACTGTTTTTT
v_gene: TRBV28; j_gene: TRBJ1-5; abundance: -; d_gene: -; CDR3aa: CASSFGYSLRNQPQHF; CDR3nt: TGTGCCAGCAGTTTCGGCTACAGTCTTCGCAATCAGCCCCAGCATTTT
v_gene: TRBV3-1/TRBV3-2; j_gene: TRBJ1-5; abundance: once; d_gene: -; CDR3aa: CASSQGPGRSSQPQHF; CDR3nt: TGTGCCAGCAGCCAAGGACCAGGGCGGTCGAGTCAGCCCCAGCATTTT
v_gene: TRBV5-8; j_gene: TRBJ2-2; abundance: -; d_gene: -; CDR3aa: CASPVFTGELFF; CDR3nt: TGTGCCAGCCCCGTTTTCACCGGGGAGCTGTTTTTT
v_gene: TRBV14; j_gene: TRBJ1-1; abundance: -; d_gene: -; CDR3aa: CASGEQMNTEAFF; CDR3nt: TGTGCCAGCGGGGAGCAGATGAACACTGAAGCTTTCTTT
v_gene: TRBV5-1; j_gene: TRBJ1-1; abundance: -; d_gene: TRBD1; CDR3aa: CASSLGTGEWTFF; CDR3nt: TGCGCCAGCAGCTTGGGGACAGGGGAGTGGACTTTCTTT
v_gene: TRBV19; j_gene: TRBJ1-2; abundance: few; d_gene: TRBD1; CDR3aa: CASNYETGATANYGYTF; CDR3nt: TGTGCCAGTAACTACGAGACAGGGGCGACGGCTAACTATGGCTACACCTTC
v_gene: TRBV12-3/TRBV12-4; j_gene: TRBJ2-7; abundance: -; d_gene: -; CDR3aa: CASKGDEQYF; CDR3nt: TGTGCCAGCAAGGGAGACGAGCAGTACTTC
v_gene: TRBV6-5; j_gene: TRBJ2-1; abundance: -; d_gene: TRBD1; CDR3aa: CASSTTGTGGNEQFF; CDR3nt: TGTGCCAGCAGTACTACCGGGACAGGGGGGAATGAGCAGTTCTTC
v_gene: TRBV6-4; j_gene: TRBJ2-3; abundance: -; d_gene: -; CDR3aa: CASSEGETDTQYF; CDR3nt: TGTGCCAGCAGTGAGGGGGAAACAGATACGCAGTATTTT